This T cell receptor beta chain originates from a study of beta chain features in type 1 diabetes. Study background: The patient and healthy donor groups were comparable for age, gender and cell yields. Study-level results: People with Type 1 diabetes carried modestly yet significantly shorter TCRB CDR3s in all four CD4+ subsets. For patients and controls alike, PCR might favor shorter templates to the same degree. There was a possibility that cDNA sequencing over-represented cells with high TCR expression. Any role of HLA type in TCRB rearrangement remained unresolved here.

The authors reverse transcribed all of the isolated RNA, so sequencing captured expressed TCRB transcripts. Here immunoSEQ multiplex PCR was the method, and the copy in TCRdb shows in-frame clones only, minus some. The table records about 70,000 clones, 49% of them present only once. This clone came up a few times. No antigen is known for it. V lost 9 bases and J 2 bases, leaving 11 bases between the germline ends. CDR3 length: 12 residues. CDR1 is MNHNS, CDR2 SASEGT, per germline. Sequenced material: central memory CD4+ T cells from blood. This TCR derives from a man aged 25-45 years with type 1 diabetes. The V call is TRBV6-1, the J call TRBJ2-7, with TRBD2 as a possible D gene (6 bases). This CDR3 is CASPTRPYEQYF. The DNA of the CDR3 is TGTGCCAGTCCGACTAGGCCCTACGAGCAGTACTTC.